The 5 T cell receptor beta chains below were found in one sample sequenced in a study of early T cells in non-severe SARS-CoV-2 infection. MiXCR, applied by TCRdb to the 5' RACE reads, yields one record per CDR3 protein. The data show tens of thousands of distinct CDR3 sequences, 14% seen once. The input for sequencing was whole blood, taken at baseline. Receptors were obtained from an adult who was a healthcare worker with PCR-confirmed SARS-CoV-2 infection or an uninfected control (not recorded which).

This clonotype was counted between two and nine times. The rearrangement joins TRBV7-8 to TRBJ1-1; D remains unclear. The CDR3 loop spans 13 amino acids. Germline V lookup: CDR1 SGHVS, CDR2 FQNEAQ. V was clipped by 3 bases and J by 5 bases, with 10 bases between them. CDR3 nucleotide sequence: TGTGCCAGCAGCTTTGGGGTAGTTACTGAAGCTTTCTTT. This translates into CASSFGVVTEAFF.

This clonotype was seen at least ten times. The chain couples TRBV12-3 or TRBV12-4 to TRBJ2-2, with D unclear. The CDR3 loop spans 13 amino acids. V shed 3 bases and J shed 5 bases, with 7 bases lying between them. The CDR3 is CASSLAATGELFF. The CDR3 DNA follows: TGTGCCAGCAGTTTGGCCGCTACCGGGGAGCTGTTTTTT.

The chain has TRBV7-9 and TRBJ2-3; D tentatively reads TRBD1 or TRBD2 (5 bases each). V lost 5 bases and J 2 bases, leaving 11 bases between the germline ends. Germline CDR1 reads SEHNR; CDR2 reads FQNEAQ (reference sequence). This CDR3 comprises 14 residues. CDR3 in amino acids: CASSPGASTDTQYF. The CDR3 DNA sequence: TGTGCCAGCAGCCCCGGGGCTTCCACAGATACGCAGTATTTT.

The genes are TRBV4-1 and TRBJ2-3, with D perhaps matching TRBD1 or TRBD2 (5 bases each). V gave up 3 bases and J gave up 6 bases, with 19 bases separating them. CDR3 length equals 16 residues. CDR1 is MGHRA, CDR2 YSYEKL, per germline. The CDR3 bases are TGCGCCAGCAGCCACCAGGTCCAAAGGGGAGCGGATACGCAGTATTTT. Translated, it gives CASSHQVQRGADTQYF.

This clonotype was detected a few times. The chain is built from TRBV20-1 and TRBJ1-2; a possible D gene is TRBD1 (6 bases). The CDR3 extends over 13 amino acids. Trimming left V 6 bases short and J 4 bases short, with 15 bases between. CDR1 and CDR2 (germline): DFQATT, SNEGSKA (reference sequence). This chain's CDR3 is CSANRVRSYGYTF. The CDR3 region has the DNA TGCAGTGCCAACAGGGTACGAAGCTATGGCTACACCTTC.